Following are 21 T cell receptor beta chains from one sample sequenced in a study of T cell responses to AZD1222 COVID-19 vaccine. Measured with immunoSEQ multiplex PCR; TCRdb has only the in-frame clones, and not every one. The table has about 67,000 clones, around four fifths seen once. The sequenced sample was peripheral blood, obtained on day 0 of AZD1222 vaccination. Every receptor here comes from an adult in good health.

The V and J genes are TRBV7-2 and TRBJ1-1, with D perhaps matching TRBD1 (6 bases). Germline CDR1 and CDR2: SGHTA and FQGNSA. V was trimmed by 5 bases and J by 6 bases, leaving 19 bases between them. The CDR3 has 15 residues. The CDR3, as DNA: TGTGCCAGCAGCCTAGAGGGAAGGGGGACCTCTGAAGCTTTCTTT. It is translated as CASSLEGRGTSEAFF.

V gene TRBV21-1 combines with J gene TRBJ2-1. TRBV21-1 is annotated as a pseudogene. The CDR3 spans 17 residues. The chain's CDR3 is CASTINGAQISYNEQFF. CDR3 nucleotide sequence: TGTGCCAGCACCATCAACGGGGCCCAAATCTCCTACAATGAGCAGTTCTTC.

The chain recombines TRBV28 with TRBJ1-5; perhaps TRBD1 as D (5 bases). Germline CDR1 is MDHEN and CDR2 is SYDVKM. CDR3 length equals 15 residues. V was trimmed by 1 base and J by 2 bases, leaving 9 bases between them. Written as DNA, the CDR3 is TGTGCCAGCAGTTTATCAGGGTTAGGCAATCAGCCCCAGCATTTT. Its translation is CASSLSGLGNQPQHF.

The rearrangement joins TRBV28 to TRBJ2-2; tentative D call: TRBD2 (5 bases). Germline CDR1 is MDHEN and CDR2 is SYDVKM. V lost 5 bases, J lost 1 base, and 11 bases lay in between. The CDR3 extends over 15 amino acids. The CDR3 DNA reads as TGTGCCAGCAGTCCCAGAGGGTGGAACACCGGGGAGCTGTTTTTT. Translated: CASSPRGWNTGELFF.

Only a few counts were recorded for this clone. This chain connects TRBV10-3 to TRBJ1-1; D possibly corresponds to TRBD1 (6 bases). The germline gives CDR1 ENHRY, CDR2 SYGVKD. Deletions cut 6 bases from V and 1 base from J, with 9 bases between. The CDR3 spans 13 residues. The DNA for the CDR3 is TGTGCCATCAGCGTACAGGGGAACACTGAAGCTTTCTTT. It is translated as CAISVQGNTEAFF.

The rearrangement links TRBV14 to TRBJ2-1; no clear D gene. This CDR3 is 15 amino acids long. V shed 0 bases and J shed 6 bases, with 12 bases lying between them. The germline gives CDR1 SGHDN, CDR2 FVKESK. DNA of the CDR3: TGTGCCAGCAGCCAAGATCTTGGGAAGGTCAATGAGCAGTTCTTC. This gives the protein CASSQDLGKVNEQFF.

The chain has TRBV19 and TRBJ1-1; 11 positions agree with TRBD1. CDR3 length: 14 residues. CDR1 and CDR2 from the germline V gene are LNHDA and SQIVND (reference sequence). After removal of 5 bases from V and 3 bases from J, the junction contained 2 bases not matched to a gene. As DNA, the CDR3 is TGTGCCAGTAGTCCGGGACAGGGGGACACTGAAGCTTTCTTT. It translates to CASSPGQGDTEAFF. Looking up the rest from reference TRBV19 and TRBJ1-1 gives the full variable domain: DGGITQSPKYLFRKEGQNVTLSCEQNLNHDAMYWYRQDPGQGLRLIYYSQIVNDFQKGDIAEGYSVSREKKESFPLTVTSAQKNPTAFYLCASSPGQGDTEAFFGQGTRLTVV.

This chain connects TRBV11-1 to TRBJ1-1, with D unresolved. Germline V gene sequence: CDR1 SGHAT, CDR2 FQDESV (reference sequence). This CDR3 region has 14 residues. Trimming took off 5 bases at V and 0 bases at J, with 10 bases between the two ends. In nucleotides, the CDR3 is TGTGCCAGCAGCGTTAAAGAGCTGAACACTGAAGCTTTCTTT. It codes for CASSVKELNTEAFF.

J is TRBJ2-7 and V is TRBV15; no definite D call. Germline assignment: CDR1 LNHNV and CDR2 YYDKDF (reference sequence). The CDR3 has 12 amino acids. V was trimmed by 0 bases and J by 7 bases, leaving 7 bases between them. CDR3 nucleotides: TGTGCCACCAGCAGAGAAGGGCTTGAGCAGTACTTC. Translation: CATSREGLEQYF.

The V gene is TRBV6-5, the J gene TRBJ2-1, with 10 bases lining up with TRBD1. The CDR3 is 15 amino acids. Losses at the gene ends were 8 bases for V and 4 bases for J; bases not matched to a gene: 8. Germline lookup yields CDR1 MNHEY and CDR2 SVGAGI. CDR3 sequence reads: CASRPGTGVYNEQFF. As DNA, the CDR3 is TGTGCCAGCCGCCCCGGGACAGGGGTATACAATGAGCAGTTCTTC.

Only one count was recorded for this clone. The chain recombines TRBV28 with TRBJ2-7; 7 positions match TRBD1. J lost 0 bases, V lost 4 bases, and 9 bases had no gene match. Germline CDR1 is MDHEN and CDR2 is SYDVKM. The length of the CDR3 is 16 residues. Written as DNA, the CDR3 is TGTGCCAGCAGTTCGAGACAGGGCCCGACCTCCTACGAGCAGTACTTC. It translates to CASSSRQGPTSYEQYF.

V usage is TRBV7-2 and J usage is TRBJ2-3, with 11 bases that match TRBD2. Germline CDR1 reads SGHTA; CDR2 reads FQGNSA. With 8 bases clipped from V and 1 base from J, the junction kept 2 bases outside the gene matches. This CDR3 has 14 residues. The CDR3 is CASLLAGGTDTQYF. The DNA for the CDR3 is TGTGCCAGCTTACTAGCGGGGGGCACAGATACGCAGTATTTT.

CDR3 coding DNA: TGTGCCAGCAGCAAACGAACAGGGAATGAGCAGTTCTTC. Translated, it gives CASSKRTGNEQFF. This chain links TRBV9 with TRBJ2-1, with D perhaps matching TRBD1 (6 bases). V shed 4 bases and J shed 7 bases, with 12 bases lying between them. The CDR3 consists of 13 residues. CDR1 is SGDLS and CDR2 is YYNGEE in the germline V gene.

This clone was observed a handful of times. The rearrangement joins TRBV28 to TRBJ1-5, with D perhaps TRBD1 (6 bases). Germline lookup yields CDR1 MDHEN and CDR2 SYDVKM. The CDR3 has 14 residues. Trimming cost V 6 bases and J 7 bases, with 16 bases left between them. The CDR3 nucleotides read TGTGCCAGCAGGTTAGGGGGGAGAGACCAGCCCCAGCATTTT. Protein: CASRLGGRDQPQHF. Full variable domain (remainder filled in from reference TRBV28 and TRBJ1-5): DVKVTQSSRYLVKRTGEKVFLECVQDMDHENMFWYRQDPGLGLRLIYFSYDVKMKEKGDIPEGYSVSREKKERFSLILESASTNQTSMYLCASRLGGRDQPQHFGDGTRLSIL.

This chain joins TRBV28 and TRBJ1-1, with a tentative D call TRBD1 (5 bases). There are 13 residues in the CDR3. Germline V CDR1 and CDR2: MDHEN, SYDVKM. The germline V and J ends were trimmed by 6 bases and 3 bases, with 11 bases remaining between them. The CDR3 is CASRGRGDTEAFF. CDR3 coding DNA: TGTGCCAGCAGAGGCCGAGGGGACACTGAAGCTTTCTTT.

The CDR3 region is CASKWGDTDTQYF. DNA of the CDR3: TGTGCCAGCAAGTGGGGGGACACAGATACGCAGTATTTT. The rearrangement links TRBV12-3 or TRBV12-4 to TRBJ2-3, with TRBD2 as a possible D gene (6 bases). Trimming took 7 bases from V and 2 from J, leaving 10 bases between them. The CDR3 is 13 amino acids.

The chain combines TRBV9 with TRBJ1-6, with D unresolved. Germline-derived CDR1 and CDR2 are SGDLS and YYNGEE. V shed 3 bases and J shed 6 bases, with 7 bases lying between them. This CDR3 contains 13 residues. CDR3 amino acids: CASSAGFNSPLHF. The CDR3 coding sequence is TGTGCCAGCAGCGCGGGGTTTAATTCACCCCTCCACTTT. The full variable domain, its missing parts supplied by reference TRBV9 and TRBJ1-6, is DSGVTQTPKHLITATGQRVTLRCSPRSGDLSVYWYQQSLDQGLQFLIQYYNGEERAKGNILERFSAQQFPDLHSELNLSSLELGDSALYFCASSAGFNSPLHFGNGTRLTVT.

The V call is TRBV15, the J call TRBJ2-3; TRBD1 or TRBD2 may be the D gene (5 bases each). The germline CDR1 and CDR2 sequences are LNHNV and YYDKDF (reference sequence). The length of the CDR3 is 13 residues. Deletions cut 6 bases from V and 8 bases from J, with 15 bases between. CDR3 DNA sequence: TGTGCCACCAGGGGGCAGGCACGGGGTACGCAGTATTTT. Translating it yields CATRGQARGTQYF.

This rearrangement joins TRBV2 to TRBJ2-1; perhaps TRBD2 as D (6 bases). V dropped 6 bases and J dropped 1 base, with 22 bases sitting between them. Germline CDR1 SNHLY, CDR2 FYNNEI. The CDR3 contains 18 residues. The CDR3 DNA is TGTGCCAGCAGAGGAGTTATGCGGGGAGCGAAATCCTACAATGAGCAGTTCTTC. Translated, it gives CASRGVMRGAKSYNEQFF. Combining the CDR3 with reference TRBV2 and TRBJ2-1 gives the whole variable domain EPEVTQTPSHQVTQMGQEVILRCVPISNHLYFYWYRQILGQKVEFLVSFYNNEISEKSEIFDDQFSVERPDGSNFTLKIRSTKLEDSAMYFCASRGVMRGAKSYNEQFFGPGTRLTVL.

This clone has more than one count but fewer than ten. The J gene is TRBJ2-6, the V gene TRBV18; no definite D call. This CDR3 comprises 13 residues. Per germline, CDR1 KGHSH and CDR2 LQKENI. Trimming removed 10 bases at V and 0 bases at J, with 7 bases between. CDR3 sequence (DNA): TGTGCCACCTCGAGCTCTGGGGCCAACGTCCTGACTTTC. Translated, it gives CATSSSGANVLTF.

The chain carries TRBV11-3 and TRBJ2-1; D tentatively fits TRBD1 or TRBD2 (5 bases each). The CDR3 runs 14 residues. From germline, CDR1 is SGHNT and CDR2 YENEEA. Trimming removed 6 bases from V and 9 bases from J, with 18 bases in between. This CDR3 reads CASSPGTHPSEQFF. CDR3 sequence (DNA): TGTGCCAGCAGTCCCGGGACCCACCCCAGTGAGCAGTTCTTC.